This T cell receptor (beta chain) was profiled in a study of cytomegalovirus exposure and HLA in healthy donors. Everyone who donated was a healthy bone marrow donor. This PCR relied on a set of 60 Vbeta primers and 13 Jbeta primers. The table came from immunoSEQ multiplex PCR; TCRdb's copy has only in-frame clones and leaves some out. This table holds 75,000 to 95,000 clones, 70% to 80% found once. The CDR3 extends over 16 amino acids. Germline V gene data show CDR1 as SNHLY and CDR2 as FYNNEI. J gave up 5 bases and V 2 bases, and 8 bases lay outside the gene matches. Sequencing used PBMCs. The receptor's source is a man in his forties or fifties in good health and CMV-seronegative. V and J are TRBV2 and TRBJ2-5, with TRBD2 identical over 10 bases. CDR3 DNA sequence: TGTGCCAGCAGTGAAAGAAGCGGGGGGGCCTTTGAGACCCAGTACTTC. Translating it yields CASSERSGGAFETQYF. The full variable domain, its missing parts supplied by reference TRBV2 and TRBJ2-5, is EPEVTQTPSHQVTQMGQEVILRCVPISNHLYFYWYRQILGQKVEFLVSFYNNEISEKSEIFDDQFSVERPDGSNFTLKIRSTKLEDSAMYFCASSERSGGAFETQYFGPGTRLLVL.